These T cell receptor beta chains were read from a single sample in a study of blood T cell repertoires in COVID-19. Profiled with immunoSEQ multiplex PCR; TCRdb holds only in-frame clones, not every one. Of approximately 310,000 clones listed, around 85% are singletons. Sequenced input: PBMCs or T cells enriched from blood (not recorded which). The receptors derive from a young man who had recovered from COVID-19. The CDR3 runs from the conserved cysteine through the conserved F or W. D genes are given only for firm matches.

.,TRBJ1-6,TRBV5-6,CASSFGSTAPLHF
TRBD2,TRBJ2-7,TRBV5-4,CASSNRGLAGGSDEQYF
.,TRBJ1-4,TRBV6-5,CASSYSGGAGEKLFF
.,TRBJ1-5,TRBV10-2,CASSENRVNQPQHF
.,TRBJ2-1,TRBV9,CASTGGSSYNEQFF
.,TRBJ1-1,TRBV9,CASSVGSRTANTEAFF
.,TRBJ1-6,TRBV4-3,CASSESSYNSPLHF
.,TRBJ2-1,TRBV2,CASSIDRGYNEQFF
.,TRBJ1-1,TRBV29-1,CSARVAGGDTEAFF
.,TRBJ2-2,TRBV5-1,CASSLGQNTGELFF
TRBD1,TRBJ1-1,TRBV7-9,CASSVSGTGGTEAFF
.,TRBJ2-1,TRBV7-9,CASSLREAEQFF
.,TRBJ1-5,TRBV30,CAWSPMGDQPQHF
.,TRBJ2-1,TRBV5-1,CASSLVTSGVHEQFF
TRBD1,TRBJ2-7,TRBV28,CASSSGQISTYEQYF
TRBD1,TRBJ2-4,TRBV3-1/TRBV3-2,CASRDRGSAKNIQYF
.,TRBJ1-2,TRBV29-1,CSVEDLGHSNYGYTF
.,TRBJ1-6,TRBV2,CASSVFRGSDNSPLHF
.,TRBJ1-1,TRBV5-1,CASSLAPGQSNTEAFF
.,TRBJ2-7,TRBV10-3,CAISESTGNYEQYF
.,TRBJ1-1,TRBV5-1,CASSLDRRNTEAFF
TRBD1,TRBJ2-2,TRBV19,CASSTRQGSGGELFF
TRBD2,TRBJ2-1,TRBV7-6,CASSSPVAGADNEQFF
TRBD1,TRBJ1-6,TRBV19,CASSTGQTKNSPLHF
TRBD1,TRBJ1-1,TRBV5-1,CASRNTGETEAFF
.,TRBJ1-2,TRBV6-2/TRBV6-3,CASSFGGDLPFYGYTF
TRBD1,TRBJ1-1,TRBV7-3,CASSSRQGSRAFF
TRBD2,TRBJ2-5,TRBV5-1,CASSLGSGGSQETQYF
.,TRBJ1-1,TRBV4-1,CASSQDGPGSGTEAFF
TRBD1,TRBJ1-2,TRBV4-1,CASSLQGVGYGYTF
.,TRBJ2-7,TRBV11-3,CASSLGADGTYEQYF
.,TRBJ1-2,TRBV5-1,CASSLVPGDYGYTF
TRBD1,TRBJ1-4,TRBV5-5,CASSLSGQGFNEKLFF
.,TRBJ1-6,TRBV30,CAWSTGQRYSPLHF
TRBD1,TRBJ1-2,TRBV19,CASKGQTNYGYTF
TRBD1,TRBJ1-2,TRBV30,CAWRRTGNYGYTF
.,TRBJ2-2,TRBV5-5,CASAGRSNTGELFF
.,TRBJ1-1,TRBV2,CASSYRVEAEAFF
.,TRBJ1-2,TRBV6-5,CASRENGGYGYTF
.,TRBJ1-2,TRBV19,CASSIDRNYGYTF